A single T cell receptor (beta chain) is shown here with its context. Produced via immunoSEQ multiplex PCR; TCRdb's table is partial and in-frame only. The data show some 130,000 clones, around 80% seen once. This sample was included in a study of cytomegalovirus exposure and HLA in healthy donors. V lost 4 bases and J 1 base, leaving 10 bases between the germline ends. Germline assignment: CDR1 GTSNPN and CDR2 SVGIG (reference sequence). CDR3 length: 13 residues. The sample was PBMCs. This TCR derives from a man aged 30 to 39 in good health and CMV-seropositive. V and J are TRBV30 and TRBJ2-5; a possible D gene is TRBD1 (6 bases). This CDR3 reads CAWTDSSQETQYF. The CDR3 coding sequence is TGTGCCTGGACGGACAGCTCCCAAGAGACCCAGTACTTC.